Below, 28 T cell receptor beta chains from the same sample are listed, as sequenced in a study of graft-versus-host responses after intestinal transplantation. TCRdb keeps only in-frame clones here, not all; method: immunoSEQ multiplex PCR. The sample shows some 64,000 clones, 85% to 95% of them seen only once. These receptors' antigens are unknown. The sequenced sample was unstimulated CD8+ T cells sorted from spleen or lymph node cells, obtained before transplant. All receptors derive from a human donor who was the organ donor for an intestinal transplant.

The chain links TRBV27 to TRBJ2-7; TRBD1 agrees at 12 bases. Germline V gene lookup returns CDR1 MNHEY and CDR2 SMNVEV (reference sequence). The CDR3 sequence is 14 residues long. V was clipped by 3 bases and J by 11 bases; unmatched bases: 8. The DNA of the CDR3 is TGTGCCAGCAGTTTGGGACAGGGGGCGCGTTATGAGTACTTC. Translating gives CASSLGQGARYEYF.

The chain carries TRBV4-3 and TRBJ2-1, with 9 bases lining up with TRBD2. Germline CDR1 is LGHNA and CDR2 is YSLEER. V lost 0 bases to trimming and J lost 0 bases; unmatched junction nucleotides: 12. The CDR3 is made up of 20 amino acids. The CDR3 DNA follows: TGCGCCAGCAGCCAAGACCCCTTAGCGGGAGTCTCCATCTCCTACAATGAGCAGTTCTTC. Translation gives CASSQDPLAGVSISYNEQFF.

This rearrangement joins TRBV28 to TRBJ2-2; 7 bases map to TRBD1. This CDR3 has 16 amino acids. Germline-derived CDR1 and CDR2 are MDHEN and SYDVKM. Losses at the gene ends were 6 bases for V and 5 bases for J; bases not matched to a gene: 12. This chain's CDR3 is CASSLLYRGGTGELFF. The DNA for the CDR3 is TGTGCCAGCAGCCTTTTGTACAGGGGCGGGACCGGGGAGCTGTTTTTT.

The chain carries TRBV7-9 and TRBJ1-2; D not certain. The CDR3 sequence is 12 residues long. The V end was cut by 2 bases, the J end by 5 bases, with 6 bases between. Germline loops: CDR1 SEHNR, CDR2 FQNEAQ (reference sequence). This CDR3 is CASSLTAYGYTF. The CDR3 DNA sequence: TGTGCCAGCAGCTTAACAGCATATGGCTACACCTTC. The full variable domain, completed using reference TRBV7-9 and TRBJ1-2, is DTGVSQNPRHKITKRGQNVTFRCDPISEHNRLYWYRQTLGQGPEFLTYFQNEAQLEKSRLLSDRFSAERPKGSFSTLEIQRTEQGDSAMYLCASSLTAYGYTFGSGTRLTVV.

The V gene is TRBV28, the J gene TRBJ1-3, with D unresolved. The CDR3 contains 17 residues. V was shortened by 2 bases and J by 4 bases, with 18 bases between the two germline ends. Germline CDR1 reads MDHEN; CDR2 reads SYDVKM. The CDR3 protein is CASSLESRGGDGNTIYF. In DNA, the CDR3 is TGTGCCAGCAGTTTAGAGAGTCGGGGAGGTGACGGAAACACCATATATTTT.

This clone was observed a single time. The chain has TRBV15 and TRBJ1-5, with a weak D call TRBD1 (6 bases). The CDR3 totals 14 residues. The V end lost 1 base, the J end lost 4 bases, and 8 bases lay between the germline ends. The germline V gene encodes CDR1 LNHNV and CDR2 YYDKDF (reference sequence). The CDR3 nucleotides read TGTGCCACCAGCAGAGCGGACAGAAATCAGCCCCAGCATTTT. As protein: CATSRADRNQPQHF. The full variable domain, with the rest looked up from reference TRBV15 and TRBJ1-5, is DAMVIQNPRYQVTQFGKPVTLSCSQTLNHNVMYWYQQKSSQAPKLLFHYYDKDFNNEADTPDNFQSRRPNTSFCFLDIRSPGLGDTAMYLCATSRADRNQPQHFGDGTRLSIL.

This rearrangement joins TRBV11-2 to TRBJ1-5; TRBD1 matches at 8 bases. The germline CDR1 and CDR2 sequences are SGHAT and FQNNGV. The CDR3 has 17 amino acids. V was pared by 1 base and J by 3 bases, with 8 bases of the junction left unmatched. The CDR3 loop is CASSLGDRPIDNQPQHF. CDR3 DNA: TGTGCCAGCAGCTTAGGGGACAGGCCCATAGACAATCAGCCCCAGCATTTT.

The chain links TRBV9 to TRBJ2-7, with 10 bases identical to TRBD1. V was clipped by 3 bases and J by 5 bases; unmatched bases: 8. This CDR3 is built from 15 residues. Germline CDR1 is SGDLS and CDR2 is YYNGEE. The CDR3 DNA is TGTGCCAGCAGCGGGGAACCGGGACAGGGGAACGAGCAGTACTTC. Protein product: CASSGEPGQGNEQYF.

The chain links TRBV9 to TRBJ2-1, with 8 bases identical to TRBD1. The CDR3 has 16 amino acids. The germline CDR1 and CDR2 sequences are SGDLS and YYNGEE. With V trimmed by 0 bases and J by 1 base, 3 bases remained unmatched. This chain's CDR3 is CASSVGQGRSYNEQFF. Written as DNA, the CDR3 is TGTGCCAGCAGCGTAGGACAGGGGCGGTCCTACAATGAGCAGTTCTTC.

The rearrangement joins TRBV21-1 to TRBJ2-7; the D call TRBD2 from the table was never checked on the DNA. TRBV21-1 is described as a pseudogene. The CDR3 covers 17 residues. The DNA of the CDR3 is TGTGCCAGCAGCAAAGCGCTGATAGCGGGGGTCGCCTACGAGCAGTACTTC. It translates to CASSKALIAGVAYEQYF.

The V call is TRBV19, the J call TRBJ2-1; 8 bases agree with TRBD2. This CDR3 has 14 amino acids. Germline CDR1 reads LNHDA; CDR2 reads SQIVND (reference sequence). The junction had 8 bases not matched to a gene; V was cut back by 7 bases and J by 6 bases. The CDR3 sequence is CASMDGRGGNEQFF. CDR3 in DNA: TGTGCCAGTATGGACGGGAGGGGGGGCAATGAGCAGTTCTTC.

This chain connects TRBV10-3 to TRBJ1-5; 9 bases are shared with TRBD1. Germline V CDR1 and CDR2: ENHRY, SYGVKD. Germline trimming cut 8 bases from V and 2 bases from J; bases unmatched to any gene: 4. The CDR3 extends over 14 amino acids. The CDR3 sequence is CAIGGQGGNQPQHF. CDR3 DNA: TGTGCCATCGGGGGACAGGGAGGCAATCAGCCCCAGCATTTT.

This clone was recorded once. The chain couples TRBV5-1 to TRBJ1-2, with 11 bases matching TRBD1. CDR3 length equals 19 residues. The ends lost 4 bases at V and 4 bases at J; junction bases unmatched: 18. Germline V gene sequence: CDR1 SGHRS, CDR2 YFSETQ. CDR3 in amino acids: CASSPGLEDRGRRAYGYTF. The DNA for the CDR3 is TGCGCCAGCAGCCCGGGCCTAGAGGACAGGGGGCGCCGGGCCTATGGCTACACCTTC. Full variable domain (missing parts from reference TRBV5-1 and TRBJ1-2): KAGVTQTPRYLIKTRGQQVTLSCSPISGHRSVSWYQQTPGQGLQFLFEYFSETQRNKGNFPGRFSGRQFSNSRSEMNVSTLELGDSALYLCASSPGLEDRGRRAYGYTFGSGTRLTVV.

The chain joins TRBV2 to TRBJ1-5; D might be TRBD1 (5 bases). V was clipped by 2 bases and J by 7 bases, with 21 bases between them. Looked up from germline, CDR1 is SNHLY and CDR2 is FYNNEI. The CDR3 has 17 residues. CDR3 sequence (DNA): TGTGCCAGCAGTGAATGGGAATGGGCAGGGACTAGGCAGCCCCAGCATTTT. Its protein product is CASSEWEWAGTRQPQHF.

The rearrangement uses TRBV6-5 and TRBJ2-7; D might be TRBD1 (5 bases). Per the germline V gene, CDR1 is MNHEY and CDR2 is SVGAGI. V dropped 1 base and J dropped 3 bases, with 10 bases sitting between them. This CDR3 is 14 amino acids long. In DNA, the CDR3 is TGTGCCAGCAGTTACTTCTCTACAGGCTACGAGCAGTACTTC. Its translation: CASSYFSTGYEQYF.

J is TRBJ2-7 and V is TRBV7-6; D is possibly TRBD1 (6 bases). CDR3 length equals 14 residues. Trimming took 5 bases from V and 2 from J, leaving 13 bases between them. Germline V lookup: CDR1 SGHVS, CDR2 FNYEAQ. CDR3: CASSAEQGAYEQYF. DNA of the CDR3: TGTGCCAGCAGCGCCGAACAGGGTGCCTACGAGCAGTACTTC.

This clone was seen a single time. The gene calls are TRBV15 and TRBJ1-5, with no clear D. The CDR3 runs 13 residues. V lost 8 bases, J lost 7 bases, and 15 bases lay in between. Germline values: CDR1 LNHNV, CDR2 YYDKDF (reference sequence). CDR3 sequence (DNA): TGTGCCACCGAGCGGGGTCGAGGCCAGCCCCAGCATTTT. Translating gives CATERGRGQPQHF.

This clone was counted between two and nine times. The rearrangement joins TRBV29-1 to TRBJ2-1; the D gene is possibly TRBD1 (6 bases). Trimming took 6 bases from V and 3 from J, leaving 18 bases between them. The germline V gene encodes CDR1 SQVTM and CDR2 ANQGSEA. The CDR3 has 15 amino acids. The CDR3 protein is CSVWFRGISYNEQFF. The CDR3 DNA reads TGCAGCGTCTGGTTCAGGGGCATAAGCTACAATGAGCAGTTCTTC.

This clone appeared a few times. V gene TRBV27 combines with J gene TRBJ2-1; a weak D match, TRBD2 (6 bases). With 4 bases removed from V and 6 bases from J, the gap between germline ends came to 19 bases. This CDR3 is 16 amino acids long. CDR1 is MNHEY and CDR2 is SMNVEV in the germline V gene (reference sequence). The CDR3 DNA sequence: TGTGCCAGCAGTTCCCGCCCGGGACGGCGGGGCAATGAGCAGTTCTTC. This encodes CASSSRPGRRGNEQFF.

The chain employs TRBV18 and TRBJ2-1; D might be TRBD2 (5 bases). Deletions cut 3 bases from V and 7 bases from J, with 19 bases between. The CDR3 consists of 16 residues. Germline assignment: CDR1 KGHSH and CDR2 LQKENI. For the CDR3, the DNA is TGTGCCAGCTCACCCCAACCGAGCGGCCTAGGGAATGAGCAGTTCTTC. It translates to CASSPQPSGLGNEQFF.

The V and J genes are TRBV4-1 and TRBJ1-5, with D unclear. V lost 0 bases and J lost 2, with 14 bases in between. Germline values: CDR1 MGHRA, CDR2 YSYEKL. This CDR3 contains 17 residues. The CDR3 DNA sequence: TGCGCCAGCAGCCAAGATGGCCAGTCGAGGGGCAATCAGCCCCAGCATTTT. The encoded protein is CASSQDGQSRGNQPQHF.

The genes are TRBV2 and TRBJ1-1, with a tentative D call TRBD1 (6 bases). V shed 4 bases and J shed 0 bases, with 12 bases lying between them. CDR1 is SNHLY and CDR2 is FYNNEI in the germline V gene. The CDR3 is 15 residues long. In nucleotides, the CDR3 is TGTGCCAGCAGTGTTAGACAGGTTATGAACACTGAAGCTTTCTTT. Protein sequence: CASSVRQVMNTEAFF.

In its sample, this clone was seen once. The CDR3 DNA follows: TGCGCCAGCAGCTTGGAGCGGGAGGGGGATGAGCAGTTCTTC. Translated, it gives CASSLEREGDEQFF. V is TRBV5-1 and J is TRBJ2-1, with 10 bases matching TRBD2. Germline values: CDR1 SGHRS, CDR2 YFSETQ. There are 14 residues in the CDR3. The junction had 2 bases not matched to a gene; V was cut back by 0 bases and J by 8 bases.

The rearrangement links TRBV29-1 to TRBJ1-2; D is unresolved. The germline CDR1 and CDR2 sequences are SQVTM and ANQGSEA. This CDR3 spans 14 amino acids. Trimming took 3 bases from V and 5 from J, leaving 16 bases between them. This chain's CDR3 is CSVDSAGTRYGYTF. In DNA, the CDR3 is TGCAGCGTTGATTCCGCGGGCACCCGATATGGCTACACCTTC. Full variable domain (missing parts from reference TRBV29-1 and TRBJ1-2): SAVISQKPSRDICQRGTSLTIQCQVDSQVTMMFWYRQQPGQSLTLIATANQGSEATYESGFVIDKFPISRPNLTFSTLTVSNMSPEDSSIYLCSVDSAGTRYGYTFGSGTRLTVV.

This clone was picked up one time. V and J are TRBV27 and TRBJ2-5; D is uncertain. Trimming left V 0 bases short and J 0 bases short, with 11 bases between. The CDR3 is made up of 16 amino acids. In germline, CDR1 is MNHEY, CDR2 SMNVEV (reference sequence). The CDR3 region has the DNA TGTGCCAGCAGTTTATCGATGTCCCGGTACCAAGAGACCCAGTACTTC. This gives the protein CASSLSMSRYQETQYF.

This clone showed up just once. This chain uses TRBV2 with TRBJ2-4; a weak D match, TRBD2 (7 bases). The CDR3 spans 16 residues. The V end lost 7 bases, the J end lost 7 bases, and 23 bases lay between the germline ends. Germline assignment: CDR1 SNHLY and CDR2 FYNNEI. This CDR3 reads CASILGASGPRNIQYF. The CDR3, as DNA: TGTGCCAGCATCCTGGGGGCTAGCGGCCCTAGGAACATTCAGTACTTC.

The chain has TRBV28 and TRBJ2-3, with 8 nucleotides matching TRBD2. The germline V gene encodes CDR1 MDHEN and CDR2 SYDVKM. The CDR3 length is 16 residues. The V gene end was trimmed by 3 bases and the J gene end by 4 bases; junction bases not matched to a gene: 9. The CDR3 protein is CASSFAGRANSDTQYF. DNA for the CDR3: TGTGCCAGCAGTTTTGCCGGGAGGGCCAATTCAGATACGCAGTATTTT.

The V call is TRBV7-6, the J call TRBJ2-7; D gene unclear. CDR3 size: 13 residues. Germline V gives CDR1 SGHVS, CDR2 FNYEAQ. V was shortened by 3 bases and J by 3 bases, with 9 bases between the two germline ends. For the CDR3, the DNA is TGTGCCAGCAGCTTTTCTGCCGGCTACGAGCAGTACTTC. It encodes CASSFSAGYEQYF.